These 31 T cell receptor beta chains originate from one sample sequenced in a study of breast tumors, draining lymph nodes, adjacent tissues. The lymph nodes were axillary draining lymph nodes from breast cancer patients. TCRdb recomputed calls from the multiplex PCR reads with MiXCR, one row per CDR3 protein. The table lists approximately 250,000 distinct CDR3 sequences, less than 40% of them singletons. The sequenced material came from axillary lymph node tissue. The receptors were gathered from a female donor with breast cancer. Some clones in this sample may be carry-over from other donors' samples.

The CDR3 is CSASEGVAGGPYEQYF. The CDR3 nucleotides read TGCAGTGCATCCGAAGGGGTAGCGGGAGGGCCCTACGAGCAGTACTTC. The rearrangement links TRBV20-1 to TRBJ2-7, with 11 bases lining up with TRBD2. There are 16 residues in the CDR3. V dropped 6 bases and J dropped 2; count of bases not matched to a gene: 12. Germline loops: CDR1 DFQATT, CDR2 SNEGSKA (reference sequence).

The genes are TRBV7-2 and TRBJ1-1, with TRBD1 identical over 7 bases. CDR1 and CDR2 (germline): SGHTA, FQGNSA. This CDR3 spans 15 amino acids. V gave up 5 bases and J gave up 1 base; unmatched junction bases: 7. CDR3 amino acids: CASSKTGQPNTEAFF. CDR3 DNA: TGTGCCAGCAGCAAAACGGGACAGCCGAACACTGAAGCTTTCTTT.

The chain couples TRBV27 to TRBJ2-2; 9 bases are a match to TRBD1. CDR3 length equals 15 residues. Germline CDR1 MNHEY, CDR2 SMNVEV (reference sequence). Trimming took 5 bases from V and 4 from J; bases not matched to a gene: 5. The CDR3 reads CASSIGQGTTGELFF. The CDR3 region has the DNA TGTGCCAGCAGTATCGGACAGGGGACCACCGGGGAGCTGTTTTTT.

This clonotype was counted only a few times. A much larger clone lies one base from this, so it may be a read error. The chain employs TRBV7-9 and TRBJ1-2, with D possibly TRBD1 on 6 matching bases. Germline values: CDR1 SEHNR, CDR2 FQNEAQ (reference sequence). CDR3 length: 16 amino acids. CDR3 residues: CASSTFRQAANYGHTF. CDR3 nucleotides: TGTGCCAGCAGCACGTTCCGACAGGCAGCTAACTATGGCCACACCTTC.

This chain links TRBV15 with TRBJ1-5, with D hard to call. Between the trimmed V and J ends, which lost 3 bases and 7 bases, there was a span of 16 bases. Germline CDR1 LNHNV, CDR2 YYDKDF (reference sequence). The CDR3 runs 15 residues. DNA for the CDR3: TGTGCCACCAGCAGTTTAAGGCACCGGGAACAGCCCCAGCATTTT. Its translation is CATSSLRHREQPQHF.

V gene TRBV28 combines with J gene TRBJ2-7; tentative D call: TRBD2 (6 bases). CDR1 MDHEN and CDR2 SYDVKM come from the germline V gene. The length of the CDR3 is 15 residues. V was trimmed by 5 bases and J by 0 bases, leaving 14 bases between them. As DNA, the CDR3 is TGTGCCAGCAGTGGTACTAAGCGGGCCTCCTACGAGCAGTACTTC. This sequence encodes CASSGTKRASYEQYF.

The V gene is TRBV7-3, the J gene TRBJ2-6, with D possibly matching TRBD2 (5 bases). The germline gives CDR1 SGHTA, CDR2 FQGTGA. V dropped 5 bases and J dropped 1 base, with 15 bases sitting between them. The CDR3 is 17 residues long. The CDR3 DNA reads as TGTGCCAGCAGCGAAGGGTTAAGGAGGTCTGGGGCCAACGTCCTGACTTTC. Translation: CASSEGLRRSGANVLTF.

This sequence joins TRBV11-2 and TRBJ1-2; D is perhaps TRBD1 (5 bases). This CDR3 has 17 residues. With 5 bases removed from V and 2 bases from J, the gap between germline ends came to 21 bases. Germline CDR1 and CDR2: SGHAT and FQNNGV. The CDR3 sequence: CASSAPRGREKNYGYTF. CDR3 coding DNA: TGTGCCAGCAGCGCACCACGGGGGAGGGAGAAAAACTATGGCTACACCTTC. Based on the CDR3 plus reference TRBV11-2 and TRBJ1-2, the full variable domain is EAGVAQSPRYKIIEKRQSVAFWCNPISGHATLYWYQQILGQGPKLLIQFQNNGVVDDSQLPKDRFSAERLKGVDSTLKIQPAKLEDSAVYLCASSAPRGREKNYGYTFGSGTRLTVV.

This clonotype appeared many times. This chain links TRBV9 with TRBJ2-7, with D possibly called TRBD1 or TRBD2 (6 bases each). Germline loops: CDR1 SGDLS, CDR2 YYNGEE. Between the trimmed V and J ends, which lost 6 bases and 5 bases, there was a span of 18 bases. The CDR3 runs 14 residues. CDR3 protein: CASTRLGGRNEQYF. DNA of the CDR3: TGTGCCAGCACCAGGTTAGGGGGGAGGAACGAGCAGTACTTC. Filled out from reference TRBV9 and TRBJ2-7, the complete variable domain reads DSGVTQTPKHLITATGQRVTLRCSPRSGDLSVYWYQQSLDQGLQFLIQYYNGEERAKGNILERFSAQQFPDLHSELNLSSLELGDSALYFCASTRLGGRNEQYFGPGTRLTVT.

The table lists this clonotype with a few counts. The chain recombines TRBV28 with TRBJ2-3; TRBD1 aligns across 8 bases. CDR3 length: 14 residues. Losses at the gene ends were 10 bases for V and 2 bases for J; bases not matched to a gene: 8. CDR1 MDHEN and CDR2 SYDVKM come from the germline V gene. CDR3 amino acids: CATRRTGYTDTQYF. Here the CDR3 DNA reads TGTGCCACCCGCCGGACAGGGTACACAGATACGCAGTATTTT. The whole variable domain, remainder taken from reference TRBV28 and TRBJ2-3, is DVKVTQSSRYLVKRTGEKVFLECVQDMDHENMFWYRQDPGLGLRLIYFSYDVKMKEKGDIPEGYSVSREKKERFSLILESASTNQTSMYLCATRRTGYTDTQYFGPGTRLTVL.

Many counts were recorded for this clonotype. The V gene is TRBV5-8, the J gene TRBJ2-7, with 8 bases fitting TRBD1. The CDR3 sequence is 16 residues long. Germline V gives CDR1 SGHTS, CDR2 YDEGEE. V shed 0 bases, J shed 1 base, and the junction held 6 bases outside the gene matches. The CDR3 coding sequence is TGTGCCAGCAGCTTGGCGGGGACAGGAAAATCCTACGAGCAGTACTTC. Translated: CASSLAGTGKSYEQYF.

This clonotype was picked up many times. CDR3 loop: CASNYAGTSYYGYTF. The CDR3 nucleotides read TGTGCCAGTAATTATGCCGGGACATCTTACTATGGCTACACCTTC. This chain uses TRBV19 with TRBJ1-2; D possibly corresponds to TRBD1 (6 bases). The CDR3 totals 15 residues. The V gene lost 7 bases and the J gene lost 3 bases, with 18 bases spanning the gap. CDR1 is LNHDA, CDR2 SQIVND, per germline (reference sequence).

This clonotype has at least ten counts. This chain uses TRBV5-1 with TRBJ2-7; 9 bases are shared with TRBD1. This CDR3 spans 14 amino acids. Germline V gene lookup returns CDR1 SGHRS and CDR2 YFSETQ. Germline trimming cut 3 bases from V and 3 bases from J; bases unmatched to any gene: 4. The CDR3 DNA follows: TGCGCCAGCAGCTGGACAGGGGAGGGCTACGAGCAGTACTTC. Translation: CASSWTGEGYEQYF. The complete variable domain, with remaining parts taken from reference TRBV5-1 and TRBJ2-7, reads KAGVTQTPRYLIKTRGQQVTLSCSPISGHRSVSWYQQTPGQGLQFLFEYFSETQRNKGNFPGRFSGRQFSNSRSEMNVSTLELGDSALYLCASSWTGEGYEQYFGPGTRLTVT.

This clonotype has a count of ten or more. The rearrangement links TRBV7-3 to TRBJ2-3; TRBD2 matches 16 bases. V lost 5 bases and J lost 4; bases outside the gene matches: 6. Germline CDR1 SGHTA, CDR2 FQGTGA. This CDR3 spans 17 amino acids. Here the CDR3 reads CASSPGLAGGSSDTQYF. CDR3 in DNA: TGTGCCAGCAGCCCGGGACTAGCGGGAGGGTCATCAGATACGCAGTATTTT.

This clonotype showed up just a few times. Just one base apart from a much larger clone, this may be a read error. V gene TRBV11-1 combines with J gene TRBJ2-3; TRBD2 agrees at 7 bases. V was pared by 5 bases and J by 3 bases, with 8 bases of the junction left unmatched. Germline V gene sequence: CDR1 SGHAT, CDR2 FQDESV (reference sequence). The CDR3 sequence is 15 residues long. CDR3 coding DNA: TGTGCCAGCAGCCGGGTTACTAGCGCGACAGATACGCAGTATTTT. Amino acids: CASSRVTSATDTQYF.

In its sample, this clonotype was seen once. The chain links TRBV24-1 to TRBJ2-1, with 10 positions matching TRBD2. The CDR3 spans 15 residues. J lost 8 bases, V lost 4 bases, and 7 bases had no gene match. In germline, CDR1 is KGHDR, CDR2 SFDVKD. Here the CDR3 reads CATSEASGSGDEQFF. CDR3 DNA: TGTGCCACCAGTGAGGCTAGCGGGAGTGGTGATGAGCAGTTCTTC.

This clonotype was observed many times. V is TRBV20-1 and J is TRBJ1-6, with a weak D call TRBD1 (5 bases). The V and J ends lost 5 bases and 0 bases respectively, with 14 bases between them. The CDR3 consists of 16 residues. Germline lookup yields CDR1 DFQATT and CDR2 SNEGSKA (reference sequence). The CDR3 DNA reads TGCAGTGCTCTAAGGGGCGGAAGCTCCTATAATTCACCCCTCCACTTT. Translation: CSALRGGSSYNSPLHF.

This clonotype occurred many times. V usage is TRBV5-1 and J usage is TRBJ2-5; 11 bases are a match to TRBD2. CDR1 is SGHRS and CDR2 is YFSETQ in the germline V gene. V shed 0 bases and J 0 bases; nucleotides not matched to a gene: 1. CDR3 size: 16 residues. The CDR3 DNA follows: TGCGCCAGCAGCTTGGGGGGACTAGCGGACCAAGAGACCCAGTACTTC. It yields the protein CASSLGGLADQETQYF.

At least ten counts were recorded for this clonotype. In DNA form, the CDR3 reads TGTGCCAGCAGCGTCGGCTTTGGAAATGAGCAGTTCTTC. This codes for CASSVGFGNEQFF. The rearrangement links TRBV9 to TRBJ2-1; unclear D gene. The CDR3 extends over 13 amino acids. Trimming took 2 bases from V and 7 from J, leaving 10 bases between them. Per germline, CDR1 SGDLS and CDR2 YYNGEE.

This clonotype was seen at least ten times. J is TRBJ1-2 and V is TRBV6-5; D may be TRBD1 (6 bases). Trimming took off 2 bases at V and 8 bases at J, with 9 bases between the two ends. Germline assignment: CDR1 MNHEY and CDR2 SVGAGI. This CDR3 is built from 12 residues. The CDR3 protein is CASSYQGSGYTF. As DNA, the CDR3 is TGTGCCAGCAGTTACCAGGGGAGCGGCTACACCTTC.

This clonotype was picked up one time. The V gene is TRBV12-3 or TRBV12-4, the J gene TRBJ2-5; 11 bases match TRBD1. The V and J ends lost 4 bases and 5 bases, in that order; junction bases with no gene match: 9. This CDR3 comprises 16 residues. CDR3 sequence reads: CASSYGQGADGETQYF. In DNA form, the CDR3 reads TGTGCCAGCAGTTACGGACAGGGGGCGGACGGGGAGACCCAGTACTTC.

This clonotype has more than one count but fewer than ten. The chain combines TRBV18 with TRBJ1-3; D uncertain. V was cut by 0 bases and J by 0 bases, with 6 bases left in between. Germline CDR1 and CDR2: KGHSH and LQKENI. There are 15 residues in the CDR3. As DNA, the CDR3 is TGTGCCAGCTCACCACCGGTCCTCTCTGGAAACACCATATATTTT. As protein: CASSPPVLSGNTIYF.

The chain employs TRBV7-8 and TRBJ1-5; D unresolved. The germline CDR1 and CDR2 sequences are SGHVS and FQNEAQ. V was pared by 2 bases and J by 7 bases, with 21 bases between. CDR3 size: 17 residues. The chain's CDR3 is CASSLLMASGYSQPQHF. The CDR3 nucleotides are TGTGCCAGCAGCTTATTGATGGCTAGCGGGTATAGCCAGCCCCAGCATTTT.

This clonotype was found many times. The V gene is TRBV14, the J gene TRBJ2-1, with D unresolved. Germline V gene lookup returns CDR1 SGHDN and CDR2 FVKESK. This CDR3 is built from 12 residues. V dropped 1 base and J dropped 3 bases, with 1 base sitting between them. This CDR3 is CASSQGYNEQFF. CDR3 nucleotides: TGTGCCAGCAGCCAAGGCTACAATGAGCAGTTCTTC. Full variable domain (outside the CDR3, taken from reference TRBV14 and TRBJ2-1): EAGVTQFPSHSVIEKGQTVTLRCDPISGHDNLYWYRRVMGKEIKFLLHFVKESKQDESGMPNNRFLAERTGGTYSTLKVQPAELEDSGVYFCASSQGYNEQFFGPGTRLTVL.

This clonotype was seen just once. The chain recombines TRBV2 with TRBJ2-1; 15 bases fit TRBD2. V shed 6 bases and J 3 bases; nucleotides not matched to a gene: 3. The CDR3 runs 16 residues. The germline CDR1 and CDR2 sequences are SNHLY and FYNNEI. The CDR3: CASRGTSGGYYNEQFF. For the CDR3, the DNA is TGTGCCAGCAGGGGGACTAGCGGGGGGTACTACAATGAGCAGTTCTTC.

The rearrangement uses TRBV6-5 and TRBJ2-5; 13 bases map to TRBD2. Trimming at V came to 7 bases and at J to 4 bases, leaving 15 bases not matched to a gene. The germline V gene has CDR1 MNHEY and CDR2 SVGAGI. CDR3 size: 18 residues. The CDR3 loop is CASTPRGVGLAGVETQYF. CDR3 in DNA: TGTGCCAGCACCCCCAGGGGAGTTGGACTAGCGGGAGTAGAGACCCAGTACTTC.

This clonotype was picked up many times. The chain combines TRBV5-1 with TRBJ2-3; possible D gene TRBD2, 5 bases. The CDR3 loop spans 16 amino acids. V was pared by 4 bases and J by 2 bases, with 17 bases between. The germline gives CDR1 SGHRS, CDR2 YFSETQ. The DNA for the CDR3 is TGCGCCAGCAGCAGCAACCCCGGGAACCCCACAGATACGCAGTATTTT. This gives the protein CASSSNPGNPTDTQYF.

This clonotype has just a few counts. A read error may explain this, as a much larger clone is one base away. The chain uses TRBV20-1 and TRBJ2-3, with TRBD2 identical over 7 bases. Germline V gene data show CDR1 as DFQATT and CDR2 as SNEGSKA (reference sequence). This CDR3 contains 14 residues. Here the CDR3 reads CSARRRGFTATQYF. CDR3 coding DNA: TGCAGTGCTAGACGGCGGGGGTTCACAGCTACGCAGTATTTT.

There are many counts of this clonotype. The chain is built from TRBV20-1 and TRBJ2-7; 7 bases are shared with TRBD1. Per germline, CDR1 DFQATT and CDR2 SNEGSKA (reference sequence). The V gene end was trimmed by 5 bases and the J gene end by 3 bases; junction bases not matched to a gene: 7. The CDR3 is made up of 13 amino acids. The CDR3 DNA follows: TGCAGTGCTCGACAGGGAACCCTCTACGAGCAGTACTTC. Residues: CSARQGTLYEQYF.

As to this clonotype: The DNA is omitted, as the CDR3 cannot be located on it reliably, and the CDR3 follows TCRdb's listing. The chain is built from TRBV7-9 and TRBJ2-5; the table's D gene call, TRBD1, was not cross checked with the DNA. The CDR3 is 20 amino acids in total, end residues counted. Germline values: CDR1 SEHNR, CDR2 FQNEAQ (reference sequence). CDR3 loop: CASSFGGSYGYTFGSGTQYF.

The chain carries TRBV10-2 and TRBJ1-3, with no clear D. Deletions cut 3 bases from V and 8 bases from J, with 5 bases between. This CDR3 is 11 amino acids long. The germline V gene has CDR1 WSHSY and CDR2 SAAADI. CDR3 region: CASSDSDTIYF. The CDR3 nucleotides are TGCGCCAGCAGTGATTCGGACACCATATATTTT.